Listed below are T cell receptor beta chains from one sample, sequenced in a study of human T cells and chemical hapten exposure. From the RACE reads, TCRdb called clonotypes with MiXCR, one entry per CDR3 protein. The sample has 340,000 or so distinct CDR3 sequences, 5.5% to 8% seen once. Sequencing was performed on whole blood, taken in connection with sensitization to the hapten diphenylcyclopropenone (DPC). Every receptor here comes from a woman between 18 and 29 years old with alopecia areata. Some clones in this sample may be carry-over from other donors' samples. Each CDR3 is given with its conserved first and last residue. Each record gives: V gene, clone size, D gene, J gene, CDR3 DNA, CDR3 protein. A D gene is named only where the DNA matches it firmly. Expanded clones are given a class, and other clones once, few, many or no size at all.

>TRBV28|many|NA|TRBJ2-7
TGTGCCAGCAGTTTCAGGGGTCCTTTCCACGAGCAGTACTTC
CASSFRGPFHEQYF
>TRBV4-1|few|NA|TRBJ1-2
TGCGCCAGCAGCCAAGCCCAGGGGTGGAACTATGGCTACACCTTC
CASSQAQGWNYGYTF
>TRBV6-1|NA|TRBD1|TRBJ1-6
TGTGCCAGCAGTGAACAGGGGGCCGATAATTCACCCCTCCACTTT
CASSEQGADNSPLHF
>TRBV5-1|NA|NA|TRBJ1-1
TGCGCCAGCAGCTTGGTTGGTCGCGGGGACACTGAAGCTTTCTTT
CASSLVGRGDTEAFF
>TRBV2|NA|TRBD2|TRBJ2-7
TGTGCCAGCAGCGACCGAGCGGGGGGGCAAGATGAGCAGTACTTC
CASSDRAGGQDEQYF
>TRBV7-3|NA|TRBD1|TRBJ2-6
TGTGCCAGCAGCTGGGACAGGGCTTCTGGGGCCAACGTCCTGACTTTC
CASSWDRASGANVLTF
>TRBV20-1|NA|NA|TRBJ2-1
TGCAGTGCTAGAGCGGGAATCGGTGAGCAGTTCTTC
CSARAGIGEQFF
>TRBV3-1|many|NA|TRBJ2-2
TGTGCCAGCAGCAGGACCGGGGAGCTGTTTTTT
CASSRTGELFF
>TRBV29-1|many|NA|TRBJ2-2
TGCAGCGTTGAGGCTGTCGCGAACACCGGGGAGCTGTTTTTT
CSVEAVANTGELFF
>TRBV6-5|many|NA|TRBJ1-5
TGTGCCAGCAGCCAGGACAACGATAGCAATCAGCCCCAGCATTTT
CASSQDNDSNQPQHF
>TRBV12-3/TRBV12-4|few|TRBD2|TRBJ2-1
TGTGCCAGCAGGGTTGCGGGGGGGACCTACAATGAGCAGTTCTTC
CASRVAGGTYNEQFF
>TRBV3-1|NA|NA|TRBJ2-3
TGTGCCAGCAGCCAAGATACACTCCTTACGCAGTATTTT
CASSQDTLLTQYF
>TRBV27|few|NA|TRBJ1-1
TGTGCCAGCAGTCCCCTAGGAGTGCCTGAAGCTTTCTTT
CASSPLGVPEAFF
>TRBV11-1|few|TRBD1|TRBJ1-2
TGTGCCAGCAGCCCCAATCAACAGGGGGCTGGCTACACCTTC
CASSPNQQGAGYTF
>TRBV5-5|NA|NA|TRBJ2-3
TGTGCCAGCAGCATTGGACGGATAGATACGCAGTATTTT
CASSIGRIDTQYF
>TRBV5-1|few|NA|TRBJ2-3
TGCGCCAGCAGCTTGGTAATGGGTATCGGGACAGATACGCAGTATTTT
CASSLVMGIGTDTQYF
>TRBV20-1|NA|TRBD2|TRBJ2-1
TGCAGTGCTGAGCGGGGGGTAGCCTACAATGAGCAGTTCTTC
CSAERGVAYNEQFF
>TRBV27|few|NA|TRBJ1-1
TGTGCCAGCATCCGGGGGCGCGGGAAAGACACTGAAGCTTTCTTT
CASIRGRGKDTEAFF
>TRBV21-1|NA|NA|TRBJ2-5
TGTGCCAGCCCGAAAAACCAAGGGACCCAGTACTTC
CASPKNQGTQYF
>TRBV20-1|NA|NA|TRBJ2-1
TGCAGTGCTAGTCCGGGGACGAGAAATGAGCAGTTCTTC
CSASPGTRNEQFF
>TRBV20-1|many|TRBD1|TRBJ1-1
TGCAGTGCTAGACAGGGGGACACTGAAGCTTTCTTT
CSARQGDTEAFF
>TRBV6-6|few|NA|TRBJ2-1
TGTGCCAGCAGTTACGAGGCGGGGTACAATGAGCAGTTCTTC
CASSYEAGYNEQFF
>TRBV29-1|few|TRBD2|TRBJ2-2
TGCAGCGTCGAGGCCCAAGCGGGGGCTGGGGAGCTGTTTTTT
CSVEAQAGAGELFF
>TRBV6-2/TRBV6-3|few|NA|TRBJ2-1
TGTGCCAGCAGTTACTGGGGAGGACTCAATGAGCAGTTCTTC
CASSYWGGLNEQFF
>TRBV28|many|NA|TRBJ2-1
TGTGCCAGCACCGGAGACATCACCTACAATGAGCAGTTCTTC
CASTGDITYNEQFF
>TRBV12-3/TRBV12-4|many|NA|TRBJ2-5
TGTGCCAGCAGTTCAGGGGAACATTGGGAGAGGACCCAGTACTTC
CASSSGEHWERTQYF
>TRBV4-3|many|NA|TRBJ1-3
TGCGCCAGCAGCCAGTTGGGGGATGGCGGAAACACCATATATTTT
CASSQLGDGGNTIYF
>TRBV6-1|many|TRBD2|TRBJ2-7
TGTGCCAGCAGGACTAGCGGGGGAGCCTCCTACGAGCAGTACTTC
CASRTSGGASYEQYF
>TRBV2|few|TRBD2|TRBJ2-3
TGTGCCAGCCTCCGGGGGGGTCCTTCCACAGATACGCAGTATTTT
CASLRGGPSTDTQYF
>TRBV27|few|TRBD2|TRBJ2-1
TGTGCCAGCCGTCGTTACCCTAGCGGGGGCCGATACAATGAGCAGTTCTTC
CASRRYPSGGRYNEQFF
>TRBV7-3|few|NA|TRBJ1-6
TGTGCCAGCAGCCCCAACAGCGGCAGGAATTCACCCCTCCACTTT
CASSPNSGRNSPLHF
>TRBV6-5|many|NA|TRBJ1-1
TGTGCCAGCAGTTACGATTGGAGACGGGACACTGAAGCTTTCTTT
CASSYDWRRDTEAFF
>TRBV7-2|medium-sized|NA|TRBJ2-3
TGTGCCAGCAGTCCCAGCTATAGCACAGATACGCAGTATTTT
CASSPSYSTDTQYF
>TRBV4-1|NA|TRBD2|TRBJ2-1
TGCGCCAGCAGCCGTGGACTAGCGGGGGTGCCGTCCTACAATGAGCAGTTCTTC
CASSRGLAGVPSYNEQFF
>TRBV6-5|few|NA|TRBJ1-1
TGTGCCAGCAGTTACGTCGGTGAAGCTTTCTTT
CASSYVGEAFF
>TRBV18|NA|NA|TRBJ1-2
TGTGCCAGCTCACAACCCGCGGGCAGGGTGGATGGCTACACCTTC
CASSQPAGRVDGYTF
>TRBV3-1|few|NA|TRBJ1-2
TGTGCCAGCAGCCGTAGCGGGGATAACTATGGCTACACCTTC
CASSRSGDNYGYTF
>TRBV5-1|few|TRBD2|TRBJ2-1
TGCGCCAGCAGCCGGTCCGGCGGGGGGGCTTTGGGAGGTGAGCAGTTCTTC
CASSRSGGGALGGEQFF
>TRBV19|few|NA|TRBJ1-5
TGTGCCAGTAGCCTCGACAGTTATAGCAATCAGCCCCAGCATTTT
CASSLDSYSNQPQHF
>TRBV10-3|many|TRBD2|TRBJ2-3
TGTGCCATCAGTGAAAGATTAGCGGGGGGGCCGGATACGCAGTATTTT
CAISERLAGGPDTQYF
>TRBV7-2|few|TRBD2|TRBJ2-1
TGTGCCAGCAGCTTAGAACTAGCGGGGGGGCTCTATGAGCAGTTCTTC
CASSLELAGGLYEQFF
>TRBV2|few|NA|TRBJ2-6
TGTGCCAGCAATTTACAGTGGTCGGCTGGGGCCAACGTCCTGACTTTC
CASNLQWSAGANVLTF
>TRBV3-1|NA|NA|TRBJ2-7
TGTGCCAGCAGCCATGACCCCGCCGGCAGCTCCTACGAGCAGTACTTC
CASSHDPAGSSYEQYF
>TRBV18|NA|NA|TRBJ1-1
TGTGCCAGCTCACCCCCGGGGGGGTTTACTGAAGCTTTCTTT
CASSPPGGFTEAFF
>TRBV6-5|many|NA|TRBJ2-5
TGTGCCAGCAGTTACTCTTCCGGGACACAGCAAGAGACCCAGTACTTC
CASSYSSGTQQETQYF
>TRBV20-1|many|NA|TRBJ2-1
TGCAGTGCTTTCAAGGGGGGTTGGAATGAGCAGTTCTTC
CSAFKGGWNEQFF
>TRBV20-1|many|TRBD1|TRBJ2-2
TGCAGTGCCCATGACCGGGACAGTAACACCGGGGAGCTGTTTTTT
CSAHDRDSNTGELFF
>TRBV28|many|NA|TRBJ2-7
TGTGCCAGCACTTCGGACGGGATTGCCTACGAGCAGTACTTC
CASTSDGIAYEQYF